Described below is a single T cell receptor beta chain sequence and its context. CDR3 length: 12 residues. CDR1 is SEHNR and CDR2 is FQNEAQ in the germline V gene (reference sequence). PCR amplification relied on 60 Vbeta primers (plus 13 Jbeta primers). Measured with immunoSEQ multiplex PCR; TCRdb has only the in-frame clones, and not every one. This sample's table has more than 60,000 clones. The data were obtained in a study of cytomegalovirus exposure and HLA in healthy donors. This sequence joins TRBV7-9 and TRBJ2-5; 10 positions agree with TRBD1. This sequence was found in a boy aged 5 to 17 in good health and CMV-seronegative. The sample comprised PBMCs. The CDR3 DNA reads TGTGCTTCGACAGGGGGCGTAGAGACCCAGTACTTC. The encoded protein is CASTGGVETQYF.